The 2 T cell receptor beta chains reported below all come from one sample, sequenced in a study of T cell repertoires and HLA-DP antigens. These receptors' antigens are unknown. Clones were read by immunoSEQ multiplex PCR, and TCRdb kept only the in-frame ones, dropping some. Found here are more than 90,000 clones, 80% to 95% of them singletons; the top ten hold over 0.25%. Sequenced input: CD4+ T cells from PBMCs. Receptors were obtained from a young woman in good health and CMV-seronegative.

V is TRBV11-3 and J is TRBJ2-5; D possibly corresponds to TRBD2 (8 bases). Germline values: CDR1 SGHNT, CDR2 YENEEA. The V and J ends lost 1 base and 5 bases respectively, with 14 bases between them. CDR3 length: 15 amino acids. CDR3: CASSLVTGGGETQYF. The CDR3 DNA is TGTGCCAGCAGCTTAGTCACGGGAGGGGGCGAGACCCAGTACTTC.

The CDR3 spells CSVGEDFKPTGELFF. The CDR3 DNA sequence: TGCAGCGTTGGGGAGGACTTTAAACCTACCGGGGAGCTGTTTTTT. The V call is TRBV29-1, the J call TRBJ2-2; a weak D match, TRBD2 (6 bases). CDR3 length equals 15 residues. From germline, CDR1 is SQVTM and CDR2 ANQGSEA. Trimming pared 4 bases from V and 5 bases from J, leaving 17 bases between.